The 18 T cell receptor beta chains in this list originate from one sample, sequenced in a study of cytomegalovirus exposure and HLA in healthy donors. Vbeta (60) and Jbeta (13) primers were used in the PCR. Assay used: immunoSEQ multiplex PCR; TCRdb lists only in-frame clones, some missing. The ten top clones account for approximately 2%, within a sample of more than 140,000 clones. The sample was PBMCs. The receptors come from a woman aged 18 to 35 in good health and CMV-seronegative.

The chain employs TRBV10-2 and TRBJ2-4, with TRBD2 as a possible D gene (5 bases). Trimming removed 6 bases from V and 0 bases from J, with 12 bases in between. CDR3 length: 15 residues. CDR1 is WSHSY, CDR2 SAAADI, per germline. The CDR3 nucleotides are TGCGCCAGCAGCCGGGATATCCTAGCCAAAAACATTCAGTACTTC. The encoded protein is CASSRDILAKNIQYF.

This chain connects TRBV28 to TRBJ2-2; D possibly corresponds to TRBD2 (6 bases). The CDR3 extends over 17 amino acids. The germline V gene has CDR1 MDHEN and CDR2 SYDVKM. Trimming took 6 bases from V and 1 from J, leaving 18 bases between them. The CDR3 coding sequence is TGTGCCAGCAGCCGTACCGGGACTTTCTTGAACACCGGGGAGCTGTTTTTT. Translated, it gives CASSRTGTFLNTGELFF.

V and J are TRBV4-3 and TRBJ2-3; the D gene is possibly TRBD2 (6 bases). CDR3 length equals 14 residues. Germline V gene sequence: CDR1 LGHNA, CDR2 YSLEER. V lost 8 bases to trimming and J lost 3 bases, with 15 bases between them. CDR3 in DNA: TGCGCCAGCCGAGACCACCTAGCGACAGATACGCAGTATTTT. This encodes CASRDHLATDTQYF.

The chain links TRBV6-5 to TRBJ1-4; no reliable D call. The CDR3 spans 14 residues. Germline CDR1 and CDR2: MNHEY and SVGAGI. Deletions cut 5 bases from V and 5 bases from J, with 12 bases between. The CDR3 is CASSAAGLNEKLFF. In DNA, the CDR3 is TGTGCCAGCAGTGCGGCGGGGTTAAATGAAAAACTGTTTTTT.

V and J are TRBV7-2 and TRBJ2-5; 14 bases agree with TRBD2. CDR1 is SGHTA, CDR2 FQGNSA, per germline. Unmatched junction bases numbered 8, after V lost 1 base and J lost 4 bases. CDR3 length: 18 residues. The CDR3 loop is CASSLGLGLAGVGETQYF. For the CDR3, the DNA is TGTGCCAGCAGCTTAGGGTTGGGACTAGCGGGAGTGGGAGAGACCCAGTACTTC.

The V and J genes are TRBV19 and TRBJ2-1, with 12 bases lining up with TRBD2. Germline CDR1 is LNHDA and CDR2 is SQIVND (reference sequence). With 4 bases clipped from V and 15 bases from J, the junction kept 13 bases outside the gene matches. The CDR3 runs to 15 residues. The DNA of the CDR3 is TGTGCCAGTAGTACGATTTGGACTAGCGGGAATCGGTTGTTCTTC. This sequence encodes CASSTIWTSGNRLFF.

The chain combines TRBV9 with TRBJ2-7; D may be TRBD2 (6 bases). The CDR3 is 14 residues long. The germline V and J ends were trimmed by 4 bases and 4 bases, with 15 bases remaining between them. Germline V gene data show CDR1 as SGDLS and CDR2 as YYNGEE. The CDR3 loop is CASSPRDFPYEQYF. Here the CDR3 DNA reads TGTGCCAGCAGCCCGCGGGACTTTCCTTACGAGCAGTACTTC.

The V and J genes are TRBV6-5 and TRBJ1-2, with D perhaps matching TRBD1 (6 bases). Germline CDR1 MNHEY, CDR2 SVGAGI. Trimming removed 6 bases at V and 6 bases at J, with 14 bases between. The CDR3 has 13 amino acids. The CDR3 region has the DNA TGTGCCAGCAGACTCTTGGACAGTGATGGCTACACCTTC. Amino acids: CASRLLDSDGYTF.

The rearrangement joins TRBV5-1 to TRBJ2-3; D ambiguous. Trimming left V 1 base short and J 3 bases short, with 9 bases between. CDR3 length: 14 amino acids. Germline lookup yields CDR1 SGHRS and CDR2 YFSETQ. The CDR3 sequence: CASSLPPKTDTQYF. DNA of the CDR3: TGCGCCAGCAGCTTGCCCCCTAAGACAGATACGCAGTATTTT.

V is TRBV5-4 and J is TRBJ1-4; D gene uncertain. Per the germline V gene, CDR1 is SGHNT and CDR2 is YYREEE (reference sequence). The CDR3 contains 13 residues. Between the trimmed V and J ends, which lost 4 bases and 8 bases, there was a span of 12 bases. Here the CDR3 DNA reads TGTGCCAGCAGCCAAGTCGGAGAGGAAAAACTGTTTTTT. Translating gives CASSQVGEEKLFF. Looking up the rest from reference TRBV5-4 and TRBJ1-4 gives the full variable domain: ETGVTQSPTHLIKTRGQQVTLRCSSQSGHNTVSWYQQALGQGPQFIFQYYREEENGRGNFPPRFSGLQFPNYSSELNVNALELDDSALYLCASSQVGEEKLFFGSGTQLSVL.

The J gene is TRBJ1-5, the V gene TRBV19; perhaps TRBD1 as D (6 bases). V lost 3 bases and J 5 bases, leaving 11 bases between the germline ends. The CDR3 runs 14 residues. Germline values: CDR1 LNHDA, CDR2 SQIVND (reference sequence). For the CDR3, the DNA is TGTGCCAGTAGTATGCTCACAGGGTATCAGCCCCAGCATTTT. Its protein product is CASSMLTGYQPQHF.

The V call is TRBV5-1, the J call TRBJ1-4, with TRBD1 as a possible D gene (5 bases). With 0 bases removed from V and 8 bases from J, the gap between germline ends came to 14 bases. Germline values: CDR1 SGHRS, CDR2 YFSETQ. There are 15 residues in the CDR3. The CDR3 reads CASSLAGGRPEKLFF. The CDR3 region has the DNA TGCGCCAGCAGCTTGGCCGGGGGGAGACCCGAAAAACTGTTTTTT.

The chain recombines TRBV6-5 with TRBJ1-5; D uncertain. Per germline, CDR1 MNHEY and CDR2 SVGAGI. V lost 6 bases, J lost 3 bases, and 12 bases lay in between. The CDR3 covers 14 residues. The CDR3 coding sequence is TGTGCCAGCAGCACGCGGCGGGACAATCAGCCCCAGCATTTT. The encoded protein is CASSTRRDNQPQHF.

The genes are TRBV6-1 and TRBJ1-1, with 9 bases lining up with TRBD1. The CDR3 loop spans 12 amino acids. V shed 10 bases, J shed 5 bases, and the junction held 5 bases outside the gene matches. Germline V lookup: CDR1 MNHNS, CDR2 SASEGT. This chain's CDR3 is CAIGDRVTEAFF. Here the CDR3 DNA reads TGTGCCATAGGGGACAGGGTGACTGAAGCTTTCTTT.

The CDR3 DNA reads as TGTGCCAGCGGAGGGGGGGCTAGCGGGTTAGTTGGCGAGCAGTACTTC. Residues: CASGGGASGLVGEQYF. The chain employs TRBV27 and TRBJ2-7; 8 positions agree with TRBD2. The ends lost 8 bases at V and 6 bases at J; junction bases unmatched: 18. The CDR3 runs to 16 residues. Germline values: CDR1 MNHEY, CDR2 SMNVEV (reference sequence).

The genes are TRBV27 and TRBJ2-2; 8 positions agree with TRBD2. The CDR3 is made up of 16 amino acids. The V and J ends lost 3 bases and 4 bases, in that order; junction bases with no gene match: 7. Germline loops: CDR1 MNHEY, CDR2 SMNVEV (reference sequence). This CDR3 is CASSFRLASGTGELFF. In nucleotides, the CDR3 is TGTGCCAGCAGTTTCAGACTAGCGAGCGGCACCGGGGAGCTGTTTTTT.

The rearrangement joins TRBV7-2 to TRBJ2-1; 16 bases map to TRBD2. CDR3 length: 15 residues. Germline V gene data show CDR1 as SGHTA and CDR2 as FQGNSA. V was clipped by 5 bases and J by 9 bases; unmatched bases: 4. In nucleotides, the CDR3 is TGTGCCAGCAGCCGGGGACTAGCGGGAGGGCCTGAGCAGTTCTTC. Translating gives CASSRGLAGGPEQFF.

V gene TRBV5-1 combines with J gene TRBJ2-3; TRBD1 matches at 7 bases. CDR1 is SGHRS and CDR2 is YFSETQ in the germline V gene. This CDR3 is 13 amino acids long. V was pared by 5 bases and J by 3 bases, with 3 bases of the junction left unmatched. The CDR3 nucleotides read TGCGCCAGCAGGACAGGGTTAACAGATACGCAGTATTTT. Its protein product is CASRTGLTDTQYF.